The clone carrying this T cell receptor (beta chain) was seen only a few times. What it recognizes is unknown. The PCR had 60 Vbeta and 13 Jbeta primers. The repertoire was sequenced with immunoSEQ multiplex PCR; TCRdb's copy has only in-frame clones and lacks some. This sample has about 180,000 clones; 70% to 75% occur once, and the top ten carry 2.5% to 3.5%. The CDR3 runs 15 residues. Germline V gene lookup returns CDR1 LGHNA and CDR2 YSLEER. Losses at the gene ends were 3 bases for V and 3 bases for J; bases not matched to a gene: 4. The source of the sample is a study of cytomegalovirus exposure and HLA in healthy donors. General study findings and limits: Whilst most TCR sequences proved rare, a subset of public TCRs occurred across many donors. Across HLA loci, a later analysis found differing TCR association rates, with DRB1 most and HLA-C fewest.

The chain is built from TRBV4-3 and TRBJ2-3; 9 bases map to TRBD1. Sequences were obtained from PBMCs. The clonotype was recovered from a male donor in good health and CMV-seronegative. The CDR3 sequence is CASSQGQGRTDTQYF. In nucleotides, the CDR3 is TGCGCCAGCAGCCAGGGACAGGGCCGGACAGATACGCAGTATTTT.